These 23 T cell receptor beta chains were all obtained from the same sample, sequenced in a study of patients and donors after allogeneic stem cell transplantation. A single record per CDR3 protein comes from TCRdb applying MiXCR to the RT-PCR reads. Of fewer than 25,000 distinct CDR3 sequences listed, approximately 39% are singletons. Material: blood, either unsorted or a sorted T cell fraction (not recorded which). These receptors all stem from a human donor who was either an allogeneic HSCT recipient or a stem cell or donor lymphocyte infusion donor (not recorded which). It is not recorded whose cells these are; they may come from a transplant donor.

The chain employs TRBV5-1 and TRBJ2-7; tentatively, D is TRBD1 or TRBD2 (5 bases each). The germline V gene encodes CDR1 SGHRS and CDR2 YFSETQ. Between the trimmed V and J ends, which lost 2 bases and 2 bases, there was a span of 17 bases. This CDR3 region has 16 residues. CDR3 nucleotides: TGCGCCAGCAGCTTTACCCCCGGGACCGCCACCTACGAGCAGTACTTC. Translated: CASSFTPGTATYEQYF. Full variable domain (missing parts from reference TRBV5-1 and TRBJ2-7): KAGVTQTPRYLIKTRGQQVTLSCSPISGHRSVSWYQQTPGQGLQFLFEYFSETQRNKGNFPGRFSGRQFSNSRSEMNVSTLELGDSALYLCASSFTPGTATYEQYFGPGTRLTVT.

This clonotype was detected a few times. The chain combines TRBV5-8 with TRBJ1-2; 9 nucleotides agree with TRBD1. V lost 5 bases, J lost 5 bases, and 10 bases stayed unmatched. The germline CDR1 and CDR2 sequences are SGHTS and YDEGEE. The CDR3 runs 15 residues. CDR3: CASRVGQGSPYGYTF. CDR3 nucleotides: TGTGCCAGCAGAGTTGGACAGGGGAGTCCGTATGGCTACACCTTC. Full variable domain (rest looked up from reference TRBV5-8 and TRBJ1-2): EAGVTQSPTHLIKTRGQQATLRCSPISGHTSVYWYQQALGLGLQFLLWYDEGEERNRGNFPPRFSGRQFPNYSSELNVNALELEDSALYLCASRVGQGSPYGYTFGSGTRLTVV.

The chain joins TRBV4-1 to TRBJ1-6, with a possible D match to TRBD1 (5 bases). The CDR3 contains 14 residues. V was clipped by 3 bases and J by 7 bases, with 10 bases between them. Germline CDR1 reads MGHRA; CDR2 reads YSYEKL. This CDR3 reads CASSQTVPNSPLHF. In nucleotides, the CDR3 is TGCGCCAGCAGCCAGACAGTTCCCAATTCACCCCTCCACTTT.

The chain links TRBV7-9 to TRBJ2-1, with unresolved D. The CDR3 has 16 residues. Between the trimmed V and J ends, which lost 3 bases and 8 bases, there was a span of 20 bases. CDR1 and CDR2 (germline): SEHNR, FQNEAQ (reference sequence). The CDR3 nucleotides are TGTGCCAGCAGCTTCTCACAGTCCTACTACAACCATGAGCAGTTCTTC. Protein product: CASSFSQSYYNHEQFF.

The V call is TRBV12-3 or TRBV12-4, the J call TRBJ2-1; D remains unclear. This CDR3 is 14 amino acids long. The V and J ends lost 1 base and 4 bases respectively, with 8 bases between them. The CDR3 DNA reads TGTGCCAGCAGTTTAGTTACATGGTACAATGAGCAGTTCTTC. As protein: CASSLVTWYNEQFF.

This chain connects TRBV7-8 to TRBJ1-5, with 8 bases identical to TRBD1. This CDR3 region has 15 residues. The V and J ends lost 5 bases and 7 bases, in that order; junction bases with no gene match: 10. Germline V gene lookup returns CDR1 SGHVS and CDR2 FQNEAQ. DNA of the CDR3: TGTGCCAGCAGCAGAGCTCAGGGGGCGGGCCAGCCCCAGCATTTT. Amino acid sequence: CASSRAQGAGQPQHF.

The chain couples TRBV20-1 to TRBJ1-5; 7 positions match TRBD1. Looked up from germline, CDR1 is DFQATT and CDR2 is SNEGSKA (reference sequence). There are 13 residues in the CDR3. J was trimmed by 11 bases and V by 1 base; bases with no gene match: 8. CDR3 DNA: TGCAGTGCTAGAGTGGCGGGGACAGCAGCCCAGCATTTT. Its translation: CSARVAGTAAQHF.

CDR3 protein: CASSQADRRSTEAFF. CDR3 bases: TGCGCCAGCAGCCAGGCGGACAGGAGGAGCACTGAAGCTTTCTTT. The gene calls are TRBV4-1 and TRBJ1-1, with 7 positions matching TRBD1. In germline, CDR1 is MGHRA, CDR2 YSYEKL. J gave up 4 bases and V 3 bases, and 8 bases lay outside the gene matches. The CDR3 contains 15 residues.

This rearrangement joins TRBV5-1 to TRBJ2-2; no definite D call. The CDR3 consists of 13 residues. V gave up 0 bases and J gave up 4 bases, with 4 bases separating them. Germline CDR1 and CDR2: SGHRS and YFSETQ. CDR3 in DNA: TGCGCCAGCAGCTTGGGACGCACCGGGGAGCTGTTTTTT. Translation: CASSLGRTGELFF.

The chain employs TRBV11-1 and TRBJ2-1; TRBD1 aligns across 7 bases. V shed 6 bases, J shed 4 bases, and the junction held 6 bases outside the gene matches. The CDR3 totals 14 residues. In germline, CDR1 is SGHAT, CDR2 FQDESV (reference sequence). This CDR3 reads CASSEKTGYNEQFF. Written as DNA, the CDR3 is TGTGCCAGCAGTGAAAAGACAGGGTACAATGAGCAGTTCTTC.

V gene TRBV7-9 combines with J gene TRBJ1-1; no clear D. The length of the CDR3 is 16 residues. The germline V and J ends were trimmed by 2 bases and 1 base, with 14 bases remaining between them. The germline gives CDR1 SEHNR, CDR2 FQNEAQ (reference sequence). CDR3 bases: TGTGCCAGCAGCTTACGGCGGTTTTCCGAGAACACTGAAGCTTTCTTT. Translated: CASSLRRFSENTEAFF.

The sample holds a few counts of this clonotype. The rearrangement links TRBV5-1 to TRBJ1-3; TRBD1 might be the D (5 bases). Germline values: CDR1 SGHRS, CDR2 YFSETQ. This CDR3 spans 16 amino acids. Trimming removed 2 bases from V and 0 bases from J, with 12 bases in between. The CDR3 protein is CASSLPQEHSGNTIYF. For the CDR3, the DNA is TGCGCCAGCAGCTTACCACAGGAACACTCTGGAAACACCATATATTTT. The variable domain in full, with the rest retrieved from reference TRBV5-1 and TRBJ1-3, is KAGVTQTPRYLIKTRGQQVTLSCSPISGHRSVSWYQQTPGQGLQFLFEYFSETQRNKGNFPGRFSGRQFSNSRSEMNVSTLELGDSALYLCASSLPQEHSGNTIYFGEGSWLTVV.

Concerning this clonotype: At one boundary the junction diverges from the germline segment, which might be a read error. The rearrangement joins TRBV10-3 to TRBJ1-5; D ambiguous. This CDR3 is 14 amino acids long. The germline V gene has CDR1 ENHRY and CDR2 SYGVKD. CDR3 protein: CAIRTDGDNQPQRF. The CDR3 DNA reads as TGTGCCATCAGGACGGACGGAGACAATCAGCCCCAGCGTTTT.

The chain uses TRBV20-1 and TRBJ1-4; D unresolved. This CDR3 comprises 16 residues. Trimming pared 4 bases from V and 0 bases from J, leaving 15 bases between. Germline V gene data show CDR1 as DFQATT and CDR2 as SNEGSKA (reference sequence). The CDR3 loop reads CSATRHSITTNEKLFF. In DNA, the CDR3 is TGCAGTGCTACTAGACACTCTATAACAACTAATGAAAAACTGTTTTTT.

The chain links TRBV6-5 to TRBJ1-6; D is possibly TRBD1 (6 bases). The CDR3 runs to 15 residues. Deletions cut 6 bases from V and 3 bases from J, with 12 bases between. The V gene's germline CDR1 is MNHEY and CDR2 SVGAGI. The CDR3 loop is CASSTDRSYNSPLHF. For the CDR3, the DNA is TGTGCCAGCAGCACCGACAGGAGCTATAATTCACCCCTCCACTTT.

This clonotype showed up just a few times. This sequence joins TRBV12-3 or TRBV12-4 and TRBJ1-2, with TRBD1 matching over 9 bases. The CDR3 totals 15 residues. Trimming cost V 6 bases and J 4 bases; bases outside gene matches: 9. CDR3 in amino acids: CASRERQGVSYGYTF. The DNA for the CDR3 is TGTGCCAGCAGGGAAAGACAGGGGGTGAGCTATGGCTACACCTTC.

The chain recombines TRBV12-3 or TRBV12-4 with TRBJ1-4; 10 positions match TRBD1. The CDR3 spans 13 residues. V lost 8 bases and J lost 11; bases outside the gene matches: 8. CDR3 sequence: CASGDRGWAKLFF. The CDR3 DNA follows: TGTGCCAGCGGGGACAGGGGATGGGCTAAACTGTTTTTT.

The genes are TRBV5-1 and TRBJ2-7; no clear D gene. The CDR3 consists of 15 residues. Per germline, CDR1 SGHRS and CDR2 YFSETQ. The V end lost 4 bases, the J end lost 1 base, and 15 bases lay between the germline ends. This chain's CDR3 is CASSVYHGFSYEQYF. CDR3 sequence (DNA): TGCGCCAGCAGCGTTTACCACGGTTTTTCCTACGAGCAGTACTTC. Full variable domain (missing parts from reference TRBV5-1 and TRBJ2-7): KAGVTQTPRYLIKTRGQQVTLSCSPISGHRSVSWYQQTPGQGLQFLFEYFSETQRNKGNFPGRFSGRQFSNSRSEMNVSTLELGDSALYLCASSVYHGFSYEQYFGPGTRLTVT.

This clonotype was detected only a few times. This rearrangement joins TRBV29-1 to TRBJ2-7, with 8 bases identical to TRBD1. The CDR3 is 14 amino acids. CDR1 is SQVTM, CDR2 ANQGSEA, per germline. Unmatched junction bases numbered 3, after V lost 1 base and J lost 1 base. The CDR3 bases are TGCAGCGTTGAAGTAGGACAGGGATCCTACGAGCAGTACTTC. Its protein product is CSVEVGQGSYEQYF.

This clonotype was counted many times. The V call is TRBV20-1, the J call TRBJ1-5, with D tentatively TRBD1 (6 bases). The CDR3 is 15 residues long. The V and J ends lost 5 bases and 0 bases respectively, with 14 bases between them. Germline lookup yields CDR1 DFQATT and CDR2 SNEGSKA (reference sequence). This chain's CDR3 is CSALTGIYSNQPQHF. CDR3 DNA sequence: TGCAGTGCTTTAACAGGGATTTATAGCAATCAGCCCCAGCATTTT.

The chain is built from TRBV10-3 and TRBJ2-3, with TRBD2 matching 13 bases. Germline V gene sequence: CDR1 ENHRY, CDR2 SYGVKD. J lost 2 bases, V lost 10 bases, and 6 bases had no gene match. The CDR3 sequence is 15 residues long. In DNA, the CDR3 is TGTGCCACTCGACTAGCGGGGGGAATCACAGATACGCAGTATTTT. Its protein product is CATRLAGGITDTQYF.

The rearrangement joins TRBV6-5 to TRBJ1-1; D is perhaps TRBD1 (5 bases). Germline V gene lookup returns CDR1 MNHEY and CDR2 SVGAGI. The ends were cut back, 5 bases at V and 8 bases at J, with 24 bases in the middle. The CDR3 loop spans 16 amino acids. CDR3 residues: CASSQTGGGIIWEAFF. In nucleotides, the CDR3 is TGTGCCAGCAGTCAAACGGGGGGAGGCATAATTTGGGAAGCTTTCTTT.

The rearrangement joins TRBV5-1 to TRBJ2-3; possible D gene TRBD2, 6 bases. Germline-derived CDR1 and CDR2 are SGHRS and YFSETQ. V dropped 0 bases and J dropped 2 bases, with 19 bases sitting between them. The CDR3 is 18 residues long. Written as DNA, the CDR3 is TGCGCCAGCAGCTTGGGGACACTAGCCGGACCTTCCACAGATACGCAGTATTTT. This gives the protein CASSLGTLAGPSTDTQYF.